In its sample, the clone carrying this T cell receptor beta chain was seen many times. The antigen is undetermined. MiXCR, run by TCRdb on the 5' RACE reads, gives a single entry per CDR3 protein. The sample consists of some 79,000 distinct CDR3 sequences, less than 15% of them appearing once. Per the germline V gene, CDR1 is SGHDT and CDR2 is YYEEEE. The ends lost 3 bases at V and 0 bases at J; junction bases unmatched: 1. The CDR3 length is 14 residues. For the unsorted libraries, 2 million PBMCs stored at -80 C served as input. The data were taken from a study of neurological immune-mediated disorders. General study results and limits: Falling below healthy controls, multiple sclerosis showed the least TCR clonal expansion, while HTLV-1-associated myelopathy showed the most. CDR3 amino acid sequences of expanded clones were not shared across subjects, a result suggesting private repertoires in all groups.

Source material: PBMCs. V and J are TRBV5-6 and TRBJ2-7; TRBD1 aligns across 9 bases. The clonotype comes from a woman aged 50 to 60 in good health. The CDR3 DNA reads TGTGCCAGCAGCTGGGACAGGGTCTCCTACGAGCAGTACTTC. Translated, it gives CASSWDRVSYEQYF.